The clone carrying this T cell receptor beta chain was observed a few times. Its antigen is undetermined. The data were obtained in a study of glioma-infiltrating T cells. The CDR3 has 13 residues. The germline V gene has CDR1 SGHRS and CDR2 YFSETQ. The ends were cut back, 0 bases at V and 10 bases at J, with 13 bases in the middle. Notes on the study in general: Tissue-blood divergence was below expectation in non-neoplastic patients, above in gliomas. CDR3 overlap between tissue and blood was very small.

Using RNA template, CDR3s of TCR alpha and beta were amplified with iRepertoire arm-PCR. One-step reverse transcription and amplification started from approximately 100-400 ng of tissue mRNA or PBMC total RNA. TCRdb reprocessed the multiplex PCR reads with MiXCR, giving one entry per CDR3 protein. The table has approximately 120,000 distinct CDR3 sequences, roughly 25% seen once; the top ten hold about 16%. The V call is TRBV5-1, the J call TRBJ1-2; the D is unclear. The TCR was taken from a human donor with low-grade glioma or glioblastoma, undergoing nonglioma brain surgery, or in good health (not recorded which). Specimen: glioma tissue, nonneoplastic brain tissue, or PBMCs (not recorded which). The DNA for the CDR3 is TGCGCCAGCAGCTTGGGCCGGGAGGGCCCCTACACCTTC. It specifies CASSLGREGPYTF.